The rows below give T cell receptor beta chains drawn from one sample of a study of identical twins. TCRdb passed the 5' RACE reads through MiXCR, listing each CDR3 protein once. The sample gives 350,000 to 500,000 distinct CDR3 sequences, about a fifth of which show up once; roughly 12% is in the top ten. The sample was naive T cells sorted from blood. The source of these receptors is a man aged 50 to 60 in good health. Both conserved end residues are part of each CDR3. The order of the fields is V gene, J gene, CDR3 protein.

V gene: TRBV5-1; J gene: TRBJ2-7; CDR3 protein: CASSLLPGLYEQYF
V gene: TRBV20-1; J gene: TRBJ2-7; CDR3 protein: CSARAYSYYEQYF
V gene: TRBV5-4; J gene: TRBJ2-1; CDR3 protein: CASSSGREVEQFF
V gene: TRBV27; J gene: TRBJ2-7; CDR3 protein: CASRDSRAALGEQYF
V gene: TRBV7-9; J gene: TRBJ1-6; CDR3 protein: CASTGLSEPLHF
V gene: TRBV6-5; J gene: TRBJ1-5; CDR3 protein: CASSYGSYSNQPQHF
V gene: TRBV12-3/TRBV12-4; J gene: TRBJ1-4; CDR3 protein: CASSLVGGEKLFF
V gene: TRBV7-2; J gene: TRBJ1-4; CDR3 protein: CASSSYPAATNEKLFF
V gene: TRBV7-2; J gene: TRBJ2-7; CDR3 protein: CASSPGARSYEQYF
V gene: TRBV29-1; J gene: TRBJ1-2; CDR3 protein: CSVAGQAYYGYTF
V gene: TRBV4-3; J gene: TRBJ2-7; CDR3 protein: CASSQEYQGAYYEQYF
V gene: TRBV25-1; J gene: TRBJ1-2; CDR3 protein: CASSDPRGYGYTF
V gene: TRBV27; J gene: TRBJ2-7; CDR3 protein: CASSPLGTSGSYEQYF
V gene: TRBV9; J gene: TRBJ2-2; CDR3 protein: CASSVDLLAGVTGELFF
V gene: TRBV9; J gene: TRBJ2-3; CDR3 protein: CASSVGGRTDTQYF
V gene: TRBV20-1; J gene: TRBJ2-1; CDR3 protein: CSATPARGTLREQFF
V gene: TRBV2; J gene: TRBJ1-6; CDR3 protein: CASTTLGQGNSPLHF
V gene: TRBV20-1; J gene: TRBJ2-7; CDR3 protein: CSARLLYEQYF
V gene: TRBV5-1; J gene: TRBJ2-1; CDR3 protein: CASSLGPQGNEQFF
V gene: TRBV12-3/TRBV12-4; J gene: TRBJ2-7; CDR3 protein: CASSIQGFYEQYF
V gene: TRBV6-2/TRBV6-3; J gene: TRBJ2-1; CDR3 protein: CASSYASGHSYNEQFF
V gene: TRBV29-1; J gene: TRBJ2-1; CDR3 protein: CSVGRAISYNEQFF
V gene: TRBV20-1; J gene: TRBJ2-1; CDR3 protein: CLGGPVGSYNEQFF
V gene: TRBV15; J gene: TRBJ2-2; CDR3 protein: CATSRDIGELFF
V gene: TRBV20-1; J gene: TRBJ2-5; CDR3 protein: CSANRGRQETQYF
V gene: TRBV4-2; J gene: TRBJ2-5; CDR3 protein: CASQTGTSGKETQYF
V gene: TRBV27; J gene: TRBJ2-5; CDR3 protein: CASSPTRRQGLGETQYF
V gene: TRBV24-1; J gene: TRBJ2-1; CDR3 protein: CATSDVGPGRSYNEQFF
V gene: TRBV7-8; J gene: TRBJ2-1; CDR3 protein: CASSSRAHEQFF
V gene: TRBV5-5; J gene: TRBJ2-7; CDR3 protein: CASSGPGTGRHEQYF
V gene: TRBV6-2/TRBV6-3; J gene: TRBJ1-5; CDR3 protein: CASRQGPSSHQPQHF
V gene: TRBV9; J gene: TRBJ1-2; CDR3 protein: CASSRDGSNYGYTF
V gene: TRBV4-1; J gene: TRBJ2-1; CDR3 protein: CASSHDGTSGVNNEQFF
V gene: TRBV10-3; J gene: TRBJ2-7; CDR3 protein: CAISEPFSSYEQYF
V gene: TRBV7-9; J gene: TRBJ2-1; CDR3 protein: CASSHGDRGFVEQFF
V gene: TRBV7-2; J gene: TRBJ2-5; CDR3 protein: CASSLAGVGTYQETQYF
V gene: TRBV29-1; J gene: TRBJ2-3; CDR3 protein: CSAEGGRDTDTQYF
V gene: TRBV24-1; J gene: TRBJ1-2; CDR3 protein: CATSDSGSGYTF
V gene: TRBV11-1; J gene: TRBJ2-5; CDR3 protein: CASSPGLAVEETQYF
V gene: TRBV7-2; J gene: TRBJ2-5; CDR3 protein: CASSLGVTAYQETQYF